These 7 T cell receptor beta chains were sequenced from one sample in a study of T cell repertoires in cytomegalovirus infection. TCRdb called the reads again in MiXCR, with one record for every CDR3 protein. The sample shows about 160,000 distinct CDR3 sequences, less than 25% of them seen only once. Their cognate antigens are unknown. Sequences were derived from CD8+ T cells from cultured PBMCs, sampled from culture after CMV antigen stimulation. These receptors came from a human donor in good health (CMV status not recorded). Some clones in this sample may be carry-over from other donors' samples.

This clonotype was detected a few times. In nucleotides, the CDR3 is TGTGCCAGCATCCCAGGGGCAGGGGTTAACACTGAAGCTTTCTTT. It specifies CASIPGAGVNTEAFF. This chain joins TRBV7-9 and TRBJ1-1; a weak D match, TRBD1 (6 bases). Trimming took off 7 bases at V and 2 bases at J, with 17 bases between the two ends. Germline loops: CDR1 SEHNR, CDR2 FQNEAQ (reference sequence). CDR3 length: 15 residues.

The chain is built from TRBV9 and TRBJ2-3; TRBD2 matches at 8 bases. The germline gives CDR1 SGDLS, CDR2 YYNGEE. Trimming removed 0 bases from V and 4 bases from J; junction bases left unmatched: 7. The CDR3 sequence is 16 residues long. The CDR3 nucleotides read TGTGCCAGCAGCGTAGGGGTCGGGGGGGCCGCAGATACGCAGTATTTT. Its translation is CASSVGVGGAADTQYF.

The CDR3 protein is CASSFGGVGVTDTQYF. CDR3 DNA sequence: TGTGCCAGCAGCTTTGGAGGAGTTGGAGTCACAGATACGCAGTATTTT. The V gene is TRBV7-2, the J gene TRBJ2-3, with D possibly matching TRBD2 (5 bases). The V end lost 3 bases, the J end lost 2 bases, and 15 bases lay between the germline ends. Germline-derived CDR1 and CDR2 are SGHTA and FQGNSA. The CDR3 covers 16 residues.

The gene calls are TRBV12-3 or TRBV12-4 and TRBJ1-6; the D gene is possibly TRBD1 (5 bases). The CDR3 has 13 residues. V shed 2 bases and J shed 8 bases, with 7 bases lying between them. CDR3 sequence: CASSLQGHSPLHF. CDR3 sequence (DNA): TGTGCCAGCAGTTTACAGGGTCATTCACCCCTCCACTTT.

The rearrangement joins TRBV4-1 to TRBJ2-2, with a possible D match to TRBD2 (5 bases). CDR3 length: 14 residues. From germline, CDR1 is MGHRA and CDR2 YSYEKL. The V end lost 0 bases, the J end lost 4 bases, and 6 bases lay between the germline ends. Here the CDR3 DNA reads TGCGCCAGCAGCCAAGAGGAGGCCACCGGGGAGCTGTTTTTT. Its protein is CASSQEEATGELFF.

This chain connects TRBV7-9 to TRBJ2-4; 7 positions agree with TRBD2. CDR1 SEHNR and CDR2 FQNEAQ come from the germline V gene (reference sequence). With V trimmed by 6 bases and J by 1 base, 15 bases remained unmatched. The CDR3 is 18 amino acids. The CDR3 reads CASSWEGGPPPAKNIQYF. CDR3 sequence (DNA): TGTGCCAGCAGTTGGGAGGGCGGCCCTCCGCCGGCCAAAAACATTCAGTACTTC.

CDR3 region: CASIPGGGPTYEQYF. The CDR3 bases are TGTGCCAGCATCCCAGGTGGGGGGCCAACCTACGAGCAGTACTTC. This chain joins TRBV7-8 and TRBJ2-7; TRBD1 or TRBD2 may be the D gene (6 bases each). Germline V gives CDR1 SGHVS, CDR2 FQNEAQ. With 7 bases removed from V and 2 bases from J, the gap between germline ends came to 18 bases. The CDR3 is 15 amino acids. Looking up the rest from reference TRBV7-8 and TRBJ2-7 gives the full variable domain: GAGVSQSPRYKVAKRGQDVALRCDPISGHVSLFWYQQALGQGPEFLTYFQNEAQLDKSGLPSDRFFAERPEGSVSTLKIQRTQQEDSAVYLCASIPGGGPTYEQYFGPGTRLTVT.